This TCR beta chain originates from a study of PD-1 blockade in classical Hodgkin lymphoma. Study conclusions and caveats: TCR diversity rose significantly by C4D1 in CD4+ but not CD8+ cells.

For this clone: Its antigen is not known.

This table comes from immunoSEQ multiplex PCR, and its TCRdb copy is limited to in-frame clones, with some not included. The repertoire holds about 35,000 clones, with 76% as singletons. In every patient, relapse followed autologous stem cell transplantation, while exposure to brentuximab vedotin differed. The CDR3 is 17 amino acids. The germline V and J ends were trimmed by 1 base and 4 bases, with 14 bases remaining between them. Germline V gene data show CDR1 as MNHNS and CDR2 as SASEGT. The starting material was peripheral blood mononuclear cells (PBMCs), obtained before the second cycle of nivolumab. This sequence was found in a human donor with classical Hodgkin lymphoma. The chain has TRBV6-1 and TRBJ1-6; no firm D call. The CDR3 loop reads CASSEEKRARYNSPLHF. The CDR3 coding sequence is TGTGCCAGCAGTGAAGAGAAAAGGGCTAGGTATAATTCACCCCTCCACTTT.